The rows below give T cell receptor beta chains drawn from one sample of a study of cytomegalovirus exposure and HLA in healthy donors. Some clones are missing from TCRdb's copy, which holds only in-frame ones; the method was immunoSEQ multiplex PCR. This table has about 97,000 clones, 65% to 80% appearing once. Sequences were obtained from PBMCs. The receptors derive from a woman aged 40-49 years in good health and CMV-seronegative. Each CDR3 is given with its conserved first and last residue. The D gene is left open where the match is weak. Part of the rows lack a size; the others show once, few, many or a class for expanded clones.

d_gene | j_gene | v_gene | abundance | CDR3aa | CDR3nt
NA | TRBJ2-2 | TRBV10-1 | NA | CASSEGRGLGTGELFF | TGCGCCAGCAGTGAAGGTCGGGGGTTGGGAACCGGGGAGCTGTTTTTT
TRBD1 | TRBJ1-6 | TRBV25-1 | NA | CASSEPRTGPNSPLHF | TGTGCCAGCAGTGAACCCAGGACAGGGCCTAATTCACCCCTCCACTTT
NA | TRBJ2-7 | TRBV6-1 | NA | CASSEAEEAFDEQYF | TGTGCCAGCAGTGAAGCGGAAGAGGCTTTCGACGAGCAGTACTTC
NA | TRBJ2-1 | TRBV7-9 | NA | CASSTDSYSNNEQFF | TGTGCCAGCAGCACCGACAGTTACTCTAACAATGAGCAGTTCTTC
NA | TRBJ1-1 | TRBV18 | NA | CASSDEQGTSTEAFF | TGTGCCAGCTCGGACGAACAGGGAACTTCGACTGAAGCTTTCTTT
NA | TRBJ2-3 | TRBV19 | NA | CASSQSWDTQYF | TGTGCCAGTAGTCAGTCTTGGGATACGCAGTATTTT
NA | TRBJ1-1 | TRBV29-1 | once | CSVALQGRGTEAFF | TGCAGCGTTGCACTGCAGGGCCGAGGCACTGAAGCTTTCTTT
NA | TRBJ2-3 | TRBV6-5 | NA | CASSYSWRTQTDTQYF | TGTGCCAGCAGTTACTCTTGGCGAACACAGACAGATACGCAGTATTTT
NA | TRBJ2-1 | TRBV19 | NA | CASSVRDSEQFF | TGTGCCAGTAGTGTGCGGGACTCTGAGCAGTTCTTC
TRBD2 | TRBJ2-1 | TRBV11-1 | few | CASSFSGRALDEQFF | TGTGCCAGCAGCTTCAGCGGGAGGGCCTTGGATGAGCAGTTCTTC
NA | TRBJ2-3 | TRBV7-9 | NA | CASSSGERDTDTQYF | TGTGCCAGCAGCTCAGGGGAGCGGGACACAGATACGCAGTATTTT
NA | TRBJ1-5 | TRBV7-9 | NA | CSSSPDGNQPQHF | TGTTCCAGCAGCCCCGACGGGAATCAGCCCCAGCATTTT
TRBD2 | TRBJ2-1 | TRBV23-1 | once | CASSQSKGTSGSGNEQFF | TGCGCCAGCAGTCAATCTAAAGGTACTAGCGGGAGTGGAAATGAGCAGTTCTTC